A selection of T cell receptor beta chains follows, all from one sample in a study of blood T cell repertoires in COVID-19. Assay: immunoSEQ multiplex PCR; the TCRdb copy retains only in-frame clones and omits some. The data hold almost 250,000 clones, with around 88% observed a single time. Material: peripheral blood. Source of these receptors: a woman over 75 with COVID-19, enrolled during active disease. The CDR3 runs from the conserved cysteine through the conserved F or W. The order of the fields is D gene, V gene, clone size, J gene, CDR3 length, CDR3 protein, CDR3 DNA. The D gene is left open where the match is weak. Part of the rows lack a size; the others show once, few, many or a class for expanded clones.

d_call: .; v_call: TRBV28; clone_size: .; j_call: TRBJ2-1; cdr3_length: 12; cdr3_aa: CASTGVGGLRFF; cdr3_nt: TGTGCCAGCACAGGGGTTGGCGGGCTGCGGTTCTTC
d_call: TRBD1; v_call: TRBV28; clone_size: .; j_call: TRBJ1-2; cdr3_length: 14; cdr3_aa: CASSITGTGSGYTF; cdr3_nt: TGTGCCAGCAGCATCACCGGGACAGGGTCCGGCTACACCTTC
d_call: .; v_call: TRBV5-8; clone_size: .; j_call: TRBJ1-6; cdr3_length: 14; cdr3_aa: CASSFRQNNSPLHF; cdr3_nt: TGTGCCAGCAGCTTCAGACAGAATAATTCACCCCTCCACTTT
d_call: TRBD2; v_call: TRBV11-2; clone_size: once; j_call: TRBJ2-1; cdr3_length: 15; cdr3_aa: CASSFVAGVRREQFF; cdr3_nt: TGTGCCAGCAGCTTTGTAGCGGGGGTTCGGAGGGAGCAGTTCTTC
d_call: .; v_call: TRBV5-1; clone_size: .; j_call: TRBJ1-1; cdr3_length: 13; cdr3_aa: CASSLPGGTEAFF; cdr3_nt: TGCGCCAGCAGCTTGCCGGGGGGCACTGAAGCTTTCTTT
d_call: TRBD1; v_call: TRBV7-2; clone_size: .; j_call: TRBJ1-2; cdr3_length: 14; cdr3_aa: CASSADRGNYGYTF; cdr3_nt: TGTGCCAGCAGCGCAGACAGGGGTAACTATGGCTACACCTTC
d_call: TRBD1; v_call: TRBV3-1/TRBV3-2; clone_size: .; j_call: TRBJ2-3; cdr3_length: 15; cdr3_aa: CASRPGTGGRDTQYF; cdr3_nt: TGTGCCAGCAGACCCGGGACAGGGGGGAGAGATACGCAGTATTTT
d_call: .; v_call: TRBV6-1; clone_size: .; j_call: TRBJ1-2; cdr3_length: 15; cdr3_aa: CASSEGVQVVYGYTF; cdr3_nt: TGTGCCAGCAGTGAAGGTGTACAGGTCGTCTATGGCTACACCTTC
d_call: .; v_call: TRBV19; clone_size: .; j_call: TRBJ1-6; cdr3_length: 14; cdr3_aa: CASSHDQANSPLHF; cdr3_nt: TGTGCCAGTAGTCATGACCAAGCGAATTCACCCCTCCACTTT
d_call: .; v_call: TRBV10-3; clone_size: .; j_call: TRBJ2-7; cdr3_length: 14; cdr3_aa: CAISEPPGGYEQYF; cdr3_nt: TGTGCCATCAGTGAGCCCCCCGGGGGCTACGAGCAGTACTTC
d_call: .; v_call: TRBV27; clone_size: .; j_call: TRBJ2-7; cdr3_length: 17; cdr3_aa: CASSPPARGTGYYEQYF; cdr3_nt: TGTGCCAGCAGTCCCCCGGCACGGGGTACGGGCTACTACGAGCAGTACTTC
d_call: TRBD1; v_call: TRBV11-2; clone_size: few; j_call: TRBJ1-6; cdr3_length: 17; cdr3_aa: CASSLNGGMAGGSPLHF; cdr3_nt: TGTGCCAGCAGCTTAAACGGAGGGATGGCAGGGGGTTCACCCCTCCACTTT
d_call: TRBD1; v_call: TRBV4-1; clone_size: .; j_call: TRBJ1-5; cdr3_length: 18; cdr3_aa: CASSHRGGQGARNQPQHF; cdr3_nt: TGCGCCAGCAGCCATAGAGGAGGGCAGGGGGCGAGGAATCAGCCCCAGCATTTT
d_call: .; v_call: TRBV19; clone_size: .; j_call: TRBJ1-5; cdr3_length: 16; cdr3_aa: CASSIGRGNSNQPQHF; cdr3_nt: TGTGCCAGTAGTATAGGGCGGGGGAATAGCAATCAGCCCCAGCATTTT
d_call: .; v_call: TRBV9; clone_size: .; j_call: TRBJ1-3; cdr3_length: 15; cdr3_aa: CASSQTESSGNTIYF; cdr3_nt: TGTGCCAGCAGCCAAACCGAGAGCTCTGGAAACACCATATATTTT
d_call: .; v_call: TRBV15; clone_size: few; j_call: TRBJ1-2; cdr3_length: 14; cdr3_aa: CATRPTGTNYGYTF; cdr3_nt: TGTGCCACCAGACCGACAGGTACGAACTATGGCTACACCTTC
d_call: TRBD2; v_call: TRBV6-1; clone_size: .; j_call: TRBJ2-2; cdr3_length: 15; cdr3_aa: CASSLAGPGTGELFF; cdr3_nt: TGTGCCAGCAGTTTAGCGGGGCCGGGAACCGGGGAGCTGTTTTTT
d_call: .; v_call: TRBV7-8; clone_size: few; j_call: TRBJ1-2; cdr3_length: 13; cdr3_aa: CASSGSRDYGYTF; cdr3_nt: TGTGCCAGCAGCGGAAGCAGGGACTATGGCTACACCTTC
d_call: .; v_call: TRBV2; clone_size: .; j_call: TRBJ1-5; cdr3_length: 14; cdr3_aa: CASRDTGRGQPQHF; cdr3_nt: TGTGCCAGCAGGGATACAGGGCGAGGTCAGCCCCAGCATTTT
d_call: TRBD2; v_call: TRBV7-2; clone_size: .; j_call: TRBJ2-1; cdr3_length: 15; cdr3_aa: CASSLDPAGYNEQFF; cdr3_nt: TGTGCCAGCAGCTTAGATCCAGCGGGGTACAATGAGCAGTTCTTC
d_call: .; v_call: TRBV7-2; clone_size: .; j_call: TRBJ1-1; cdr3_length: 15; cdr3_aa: CASSYRGGGGTEAFF; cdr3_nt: TGTGCCAGCAGCTACCGAGGCGGGGGGGGCACTGAAGCTTTCTTT
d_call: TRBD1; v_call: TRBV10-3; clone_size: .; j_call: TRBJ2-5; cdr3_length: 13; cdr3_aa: CAISGQGQETQYF; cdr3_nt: TGTGCCATCTCAGGACAGGGACAAGAGACCCAGTACTTC
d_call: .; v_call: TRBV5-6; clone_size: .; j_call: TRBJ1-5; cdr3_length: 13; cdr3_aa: CASSSSGNQPQHF; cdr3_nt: TGTGCCAGCAGCTCCTCGGGCAATCAGCCCCAGCATTTT
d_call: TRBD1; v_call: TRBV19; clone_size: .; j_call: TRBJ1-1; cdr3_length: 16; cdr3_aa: CASIPGQGVINTEAFF; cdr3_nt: TGTGCCAGTATACCGGGACAGGGAGTGATCAACACTGAAGCTTTCTTT
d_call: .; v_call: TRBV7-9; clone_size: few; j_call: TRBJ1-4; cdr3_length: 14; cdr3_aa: CASSLDRLIEKLFF; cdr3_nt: TGTGCCAGCAGCTTAGACAGGTTGATTGAAAAACTGTTTTTT
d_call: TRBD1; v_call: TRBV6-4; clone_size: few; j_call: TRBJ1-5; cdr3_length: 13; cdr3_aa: CASGQGLNQPQHF; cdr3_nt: TGTGCCAGTGGACAGGGACTCAATCAGCCCCAGCATTTT
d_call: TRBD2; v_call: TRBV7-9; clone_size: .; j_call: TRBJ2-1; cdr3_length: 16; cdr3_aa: CASSSGTSGVRNEQFF; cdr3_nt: TGTGCCAGCAGCTCCGGGACTAGCGGGGTTCGGAATGAGCAGTTCTTC
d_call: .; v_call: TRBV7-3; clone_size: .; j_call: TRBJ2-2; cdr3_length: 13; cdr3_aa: CASSFSPTGELFF; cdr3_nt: TGTGCCAGCAGCTTTAGCCCCACCGGGGAGCTGTTTTTT
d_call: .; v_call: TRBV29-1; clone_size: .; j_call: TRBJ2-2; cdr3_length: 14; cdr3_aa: CSVLPFSNTGELFF; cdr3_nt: TGCAGCGTTCTCCCTTTTTCGAACACCGGGGAGCTGTTTTTT
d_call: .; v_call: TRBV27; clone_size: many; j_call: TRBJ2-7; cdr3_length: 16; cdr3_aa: CASSLSMGTRLYEQYF; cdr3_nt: TGTGCCAGCAGTTTATCGATGGGGACACGCCTCTACGAGCAGTACTTC
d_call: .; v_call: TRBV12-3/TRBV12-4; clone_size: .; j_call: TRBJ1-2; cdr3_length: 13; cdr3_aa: CASSRDTNYGYTF; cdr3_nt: TGTGCCAGCAGTCGAGACACGAACTATGGCTACACCTTC
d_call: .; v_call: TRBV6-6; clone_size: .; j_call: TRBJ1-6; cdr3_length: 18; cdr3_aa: CASSPTGLPSSYNSPLHF; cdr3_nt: TGTGCCAGCAGTCCGACTGGCCTCCCGAGCTCCTATAATTCACCCCTCCACTTT